This T cell receptor beta chain stems from a study of T-cell memory formation after mild COVID-19. Across the study: Across donors, TCR clusters were largely donor specific. Points from the study as a whole: Nothing showed for sure that second-wave clones peaking on day 37 were SARS-CoV-2 specific. Some responding clones appeared in pre-infection memory, suggesting cross-reactive memory joined.

Regarding this clonotype: The antigen is undetermined.

A single record per CDR3 protein comes from TCRdb applying MiXCR to the 5' RACE reads. This table holds hundreds of thousands of distinct CDR3 sequences, around a sixth found once. Material: PBMCs or a T cell subset sorted from them (not recorded which). The TCR was taken from an adult woman who had mild COVID-19 (a few samples of this study predate the infection). Cell type and time point are not known.

The CDR3, as DNA: TGTGCCAGCAGTCCCGGGACTAGCGGGGACACCACAGATACGCAGTATTTT. Translation: CASSPGTSGDTTDTQYF. V gene TRBV27 combines with J gene TRBJ2-3; the match to TRBD2 covers 13 bases. Germline V CDR1 and CDR2: MNHEY, SMNVEV (reference sequence). This CDR3 contains 17 residues. V shed 5 bases and J 2 bases; nucleotides not matched to a gene: 7.